The next 28 T cell receptor beta chains were all read from a single sample in a study of PD-1 blockade in classical Hodgkin lymphoma. The sample's time point: newly diagnosed, previously untreated cHL patient sample. Using magnetic negative selection, the CD4+ T cells were separated out of thawed PBMCs. This table comes from immunoSEQ multiplex PCR, and its TCRdb copy is limited to in-frame clones, with some not included. The repertoire has some 23,000 clones, about 90% of them found once; the top ten carry about 0.5%. Source material: CD4+ T cells from blood. The receptors here all came from a human donor with classical Hodgkin lymphoma.

The CDR3 reads CASSRPPRQAPDSPLHF. Written as DNA, the CDR3 is TGTGCCAGCAGTCGGCCCCCGCGACAGGCCCCTGATTCACCCCTCCACTTT. The J gene is TRBJ1-6, the V gene TRBV16; perhaps TRBD1 as D (6 bases). Germline V gives CDR1 KGHSY, CDR2 FQNENV. V was clipped by 6 bases and J by 8 bases, with 23 bases between them. The CDR3 runs 17 residues. The complete variable domain, with remaining parts taken from reference TRBV16 and TRBJ1-6, reads GEEVAQTPKHLVRGEGQKAKLYCAPIKGHSYVFWYQQVLKNEFKFLISFQNENVFDETGMPKERFSAKCLPNSPCSLEIQATKLEDSAVYFCASSRPPRQAPDSPLHFGNGTRLTVT.

The chain combines TRBV4-3 with TRBJ2-2; TRBD1 agrees at 7 bases. Germline V CDR1 and CDR2: LGHNA, YSLEER. This CDR3 is built from 15 residues. The junction had 1 base not matched to a gene; V was cut back by 3 bases and J by 0 bases. CDR3 sequence (DNA): TGCGCCAGCAGCCACGGGACAGCGAACACCGGGGAGCTGTTTTTT. This gives the protein CASSHGTANTGELFF.

The chain employs TRBV19 and TRBJ1-5; D uncertain. Germline V gives CDR1 LNHDA, CDR2 SQIVND (reference sequence). The CDR3 covers 15 residues. The V and J ends lost 3 bases and 0 bases respectively, with 9 bases between them. CDR3 sequence: CASSMATYSNQPQHF. For the CDR3, the DNA is TGTGCCAGTAGTATGGCCACATATAGCAATCAGCCCCAGCATTTT.

This sequence joins TRBV5-1 and TRBJ2-7; 8 bases map to TRBD2. J lost 6 bases, V lost 5 bases, and 10 bases had no gene match. The V gene's germline CDR1 is SGHRS and CDR2 YFSETQ. CDR3 length equals 14 residues. This chain's CDR3 is CASRNSGASGEQYF. The CDR3 region has the DNA TGCGCCAGCAGGAATAGCGGGGCGTCGGGCGAGCAGTACTTC.

This sequence joins TRBV23-1 and TRBJ2-5; 8 bases align to TRBD1. TRBV23-1 is annotated as an ORF whose role is uncertain. The trim removed 1 base at V and 3 bases at J, leaving 13 bases unmatched. CDR3 length equals 18 residues. CDR3 DNA: TGCGCCAGCAGTCAATGGTTTCATAGGGGACAGGTGAAAGAGACCCAGTACTTC. It yields the protein CASSQWFHRGQVKETQYF.

This chain links TRBV7-9 with TRBJ1-3, with D unresolved. The CDR3 has 13 residues. Germline loops: CDR1 SEHNR, CDR2 FQNEAQ (reference sequence). Trimming stripped 3 bases from V and 0 bases from J, with 3 bases between. The DNA for the CDR3 is TGTGCCAGCAGCTTGAGCTCTGGAAACACCATATATTTT. Residues: CASSLSSGNTIYF.

The rearrangement joins TRBV25-1 to TRBJ2-3; 9 nucleotides agree with TRBD2. The length of the CDR3 is 18 residues. Germline V gene lookup returns CDR1 MGHDK and CDR2 SYGVNS. The ends lost 0 bases at V and 1 base at J; junction bases unmatched: 8. The CDR3 protein is CASSEYTVAGARTDTQYF. In DNA form, the CDR3 reads TGTGCCAGCAGTGAATATACGGTAGCGGGGGCTCGCACAGATACGCAGTATTTT.

The CDR3 sequence is CASSHDSYEQYF. The DNA of the CDR3 is TGTGCCAGCAGTCACGATTCCTACGAGCAGTACTTC. The rearrangement uses TRBV7-8 and TRBJ2-7, with D unclear. The CDR3 sequence is 12 residues long. Germline loops: CDR1 SGHVS, CDR2 FQNEAQ. The ends were cut back, 6 bases at V and 1 base at J, with 7 bases in the middle.

V is TRBV29-1 and J is TRBJ2-7, with 8 nucleotides matching TRBD1. The V segment lost 6 bases and the J segment 0 bases; nucleotides outside the gene matches: 10. The CDR3 is 15 residues long. Germline V gene data show CDR1 as SQVTM and CDR2 as ANQGSEA. This CDR3 is CSVIQGEFGSYEQYF. CDR3 DNA: TGCAGCGTCATACAGGGGGAATTTGGCTCCTACGAGCAGTACTTC.

The chain uses TRBV5-1 and TRBJ2-2; D possibly uses TRBD1 or TRBD2 (5 bases each). Germline CDR1 reads SGHRS; CDR2 reads YFSETQ. The length of the CDR3 is 16 residues. Deletions cut 4 bases from V and 3 bases from J, with 16 bases between. CDR3 loop: CASSPKIQGDTGELFF. The CDR3 nucleotides read TGCGCCAGCAGCCCGAAGATCCAGGGAGACACCGGGGAGCTGTTTTTT. The full variable domain, rest sourced from reference TRBV5-1 and TRBJ2-2, is KAGVTQTPRYLIKTRGQQVTLSCSPISGHRSVSWYQQTPGQGLQFLFEYFSETQRNKGNFPGRFSGRQFSNSRSEMNVSTLELGDSALYLCASSPKIQGDTGELFFGEGSRLTVL.

The gene calls are TRBV19 and TRBJ1-2, with D perhaps matching TRBD1 (5 bases). Germline V lookup: CDR1 LNHDA, CDR2 SQIVND (reference sequence). The V gene lost 8 bases and the J gene lost 4 bases, with 17 bases spanning the gap. This CDR3 has 14 amino acids. This CDR3 is CASFRGDSSYGYTF. The CDR3 coding sequence is TGTGCCAGTTTCCGGGGGGACTCCAGCTATGGCTACACCTTC.

About this clone: The junction departs from germline at one end; a sequencing error may be responsible. The rearrangement uses TRBV13 and TRBJ2-7, with D maybe TRBD1 (5 bases). CDR3 length: 15 amino acids. The V gene's germline CDR1 is PRHDT and CDR2 FYEKMQ (reference sequence). For the CDR3, the DNA is TGTGCCAGCAGCTTAAGGGGAAGGGGTAGCCAGGTGCCTCTCTTC. Protein product: CASSLRGRGSQVPLF.

The genes are TRBV5-6 and TRBJ2-7; TRBD2 might be the D (5 bases). There are 16 residues in the CDR3. Germline values: CDR1 SGHDT, CDR2 YYEEEE. V lost 2 bases and J lost 1, with 16 bases in between. The CDR3 here is CASSFWVGLDSYEQYF. CDR3 bases: TGTGCCAGCAGCTTCTGGGTTGGACTGGATTCCTACGAGCAGTACTTC.

A word on this clone: At one end, the junction sequence differs from germline, possibly due to a read error. The CDR3 nucleotides read TGCGCCAGCAGCTTGCCAGAAGAGAACCAGTACTTC. It specifies CASSLPEENQYF. The chain is built from TRBV5-1 and TRBJ2-5; no definite D call. Germline V gene sequence: CDR1 SGHRS, CDR2 YFSETQ. CDR3 length equals 12 residues.

The genes are TRBV19 and TRBJ1-1, with D unresolved. This CDR3 has 13 residues. V lost 5 bases, J lost 4 bases, and 11 bases lay in between. Germline V CDR1 and CDR2: LNHDA, SQIVND (reference sequence). CDR3 coding DNA: TGTGCCAGTAGTGTCCAGGTAGGCACTGAAGCTTTCTTT. Encoded protein: CASSVQVGTEAFF.

This clone was seen once. The chain recombines TRBV5-8 with TRBJ1-2, with 7 bases identical to TRBD1. Germline V gene sequence: CDR1 SGHTS, CDR2 YDEGEE. There are 15 residues in the CDR3. Trimming removed 0 bases from V and 1 base from J; junction bases left unmatched: 3. CDR3 in DNA: TGTGCCAGCAGCTTGGGGGACAGCGTTAACTATGGCTACACCTTC. It specifies CASSLGDSVNYGYTF.

The chain employs TRBV14 and TRBJ2-7; 8 bases fit TRBD1. In germline, CDR1 is SGHDN, CDR2 FVKESK. The CDR3 length is 17 residues. J gave up 3 bases and V 2 bases, and 12 bases lay outside the gene matches. The CDR3 nucleotides read TGTGCCAGCAGCCAACCATTCGAGGACAGGGTGATCTACGAGCAGTACTTC. Its protein is CASSQPFEDRVIYEQYF.

In nucleotides, the CDR3 is TGTGCCATCAGTGAGTCAGCAGGGTCTCGGTTTGTGAATGAGCAGTTCTTC. Encoded protein: CAISESAGSRFVNEQFF. V is TRBV10-3 and J is TRBJ2-1; possibly TRBD1 for D (5 bases). The V and J ends lost 0 bases and 7 bases respectively, with 19 bases between them. The CDR3 runs 17 residues. Per germline, CDR1 ENHRY and CDR2 SYGVKD.

The chain carries TRBV2 and TRBJ2-1; TRBD1 agrees at 7 bases. The length of the CDR3 is 17 residues. In germline, CDR1 is SNHLY, CDR2 FYNNEI. V was pared by 0 bases and J by 4 bases, with 9 bases of the junction left unmatched. The CDR3 DNA reads as TGTGCCAGCAGTGAAGCCCGACAGGGCAAGGGATACAATGAGCAGTTCTTC. This codes for CASSEARQGKGYNEQFF.

The V gene is TRBV7-9, the J gene TRBJ2-1, with a possible D match to TRBD2 (6 bases). This CDR3 region has 18 residues. CDR1 is SEHNR and CDR2 is FQNEAQ in the germline V gene (reference sequence). V was clipped by 2 bases and J by 10 bases, with 27 bases between them. The CDR3 DNA is TGTGCCAGCAGCTTAACGTTTTCCCGGGACTCGTACCTTGAGGAGCAGTTCTTC. Encoded protein: CASSLTFSRDSYLEEQFF.

The chain recombines TRBV7-9 with TRBJ2-5; the match to TRBD2 covers 14 bases. The junction had 10 bases not matched to a gene; V was cut back by 4 bases and J by 0 bases. This CDR3 region has 19 residues. In germline, CDR1 is SEHNR, CDR2 FQNEAQ (reference sequence). The CDR3 nucleotides read TGTGCCAGCAGCTCTCCCCCGGGACTAGCGGGGGCCTACCAAGAGACCCAGTACTTC. It yields the protein CASSSPPGLAGAYQETQYF.

V usage is TRBV11-2 and J usage is TRBJ1-5, with unresolved D. The CDR3 contains 14 residues. Trimming stripped 3 bases from V and 6 bases from J, with 12 bases between. Germline loops: CDR1 SGHAT, CDR2 FQNNGV. CDR3 in DNA: TGTGCCAGCAGCTTCGGCGGGAACGTTCAGCCCCAGCATTTT. Translated, it gives CASSFGGNVQPQHF.

J is TRBJ1-2 and V is TRBV19, with D maybe TRBD1 (6 bases). V was trimmed by 4 bases and J by 6 bases, leaving 12 bases between them. Germline values: CDR1 LNHDA, CDR2 SQIVND (reference sequence). The CDR3 length is 13 residues. CDR3 sequence (DNA): TGTGCCAGTAGTAACAGGGTCGCGAATGGCTACACCTTC. Protein sequence: CASSNRVANGYTF.

The rearrangement joins TRBV5-1 to TRBJ2-4; D unresolved. Deletions cut 0 bases from V and 5 bases from J, with 9 bases between. This CDR3 contains 14 residues. The germline CDR1 and CDR2 sequences are SGHRS and YFSETQ. The CDR3 sequence: CASSLVSEQNIQYF. In nucleotides, the CDR3 is TGCGCCAGCAGCTTGGTGTCAGAACAAAACATTCAGTACTTC. Full variable domain (outside the CDR3, taken from reference TRBV5-1 and TRBJ2-4): KAGVTQTPRYLIKTRGQQVTLSCSPISGHRSVSWYQQTPGQGLQFLFEYFSETQRNKGNFPGRFSGRQFSNSRSEMNVSTLELGDSALYLCASSLVSEQNIQYFGAGTRLSVL.

The chain combines TRBV5-1 with TRBJ1-3; possibly TRBD1 for D (6 bases). Germline lookup yields CDR1 SGHRS and CDR2 YFSETQ. V shed 0 bases and J shed 0 bases, with 10 bases lying between them. The CDR3 has 16 amino acids. The CDR3 loop reads CASSLVGAISGNTIYF. CDR3 DNA: TGCGCCAGCAGCTTGGTGGGGGCCATCTCTGGAAACACCATATATTTT.

This clone was found a few times. This chain uses TRBV4-1 with TRBJ1-2; TRBD1 matches at 9 bases. Trimming removed 2 bases from V and 4 bases from J; junction bases left unmatched: 2. The germline V gene encodes CDR1 MGHRA and CDR2 YSYEKL. The CDR3 is made up of 14 amino acids. DNA for the CDR3: TGCGCCAGCAGCCAACTGGACAGGGGCTATGGCTACACCTTC. Its protein product is CASSQLDRGYGYTF.

This clone was seen only once. CDR3 in DNA: TGCGCCAGCTCTCGGGATGTTGGTCAGCCCCAGCATTTT. Its protein product is CASSRDVGQPQHF. The rearrangement links TRBV10-2 to TRBJ1-5; no firm D call. CDR1 and CDR2 from the germline V gene are WSHSY and SAAADI. This CDR3 is built from 13 residues. V lost 8 bases and J lost 6, with 14 bases in between.

The chain recombines TRBV5-1 with TRBJ2-3; TRBD2 is a possible D gene (6 bases). The CDR3 runs 15 residues. Trimming pared 4 bases from V and 3 bases from J, leaving 15 bases between. CDR1 is SGHRS and CDR2 is YFSETQ in the germline V gene. The CDR3 spells CASSVSGHTTDTQYF. CDR3 DNA: TGCGCCAGCAGCGTTAGCGGACACACGACAGATACGCAGTATTTT. The full variable domain, rest sourced from reference TRBV5-1 and TRBJ2-3, is KAGVTQTPRYLIKTRGQQVTLSCSPISGHRSVSWYQQTPGQGLQFLFEYFSETQRNKGNFPGRFSGRQFSNSRSEMNVSTLELGDSALYLCASSVSGHTTDTQYFGPGTRLTVL.